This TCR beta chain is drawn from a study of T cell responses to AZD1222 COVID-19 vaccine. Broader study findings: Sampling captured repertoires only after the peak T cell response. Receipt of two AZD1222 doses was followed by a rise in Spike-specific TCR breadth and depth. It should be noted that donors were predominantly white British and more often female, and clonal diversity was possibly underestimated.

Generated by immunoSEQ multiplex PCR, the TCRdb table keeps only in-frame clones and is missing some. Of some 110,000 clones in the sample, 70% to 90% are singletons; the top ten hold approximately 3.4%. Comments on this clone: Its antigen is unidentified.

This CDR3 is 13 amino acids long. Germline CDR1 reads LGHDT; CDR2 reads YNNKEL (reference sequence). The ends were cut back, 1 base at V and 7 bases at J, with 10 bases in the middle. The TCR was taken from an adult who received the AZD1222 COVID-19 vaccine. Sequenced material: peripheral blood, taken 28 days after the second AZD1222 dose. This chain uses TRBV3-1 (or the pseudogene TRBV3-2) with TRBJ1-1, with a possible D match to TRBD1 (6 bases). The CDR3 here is CASSQGGGFEAFF. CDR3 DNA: TGTGCCAGCAGCCAAGGGGGGGGCTTTGAAGCTTTCTTT.